Following are 13 T cell receptor beta chains from one sample sequenced in a study of T cell responses to AZD1222 COVID-19 vaccine. Profiling relied on immunoSEQ multiplex PCR, and the TCRdb table lists in-frame clones only, not all of them. The sample carries about 93,000 clones, roughly 86% recorded once. The source material was peripheral blood, sampled on day 0 of MenACWY control vaccination. Every receptor here comes from an adult in good health.

This chain connects TRBV3-1 (or the pseudogene TRBV3-2) to TRBJ2-2; perhaps TRBD2 as D (5 bases). This CDR3 has 12 amino acids. Germline V gene lookup returns CDR1 LGHDT and CDR2 YNNKEL (reference sequence). V was trimmed by 5 bases and J by 7 bases, leaving 8 bases between them. The CDR3 nucleotides read TGTGCCAGCAGCTCTAGCATCGGGGAGCTGTTTTTT. Amino acid sequence: CASSSSIGELFF.

This clone was seen a few times. The chain joins TRBV7-8 to TRBJ2-3; 8 positions agree with TRBD1. The CDR3 consists of 14 residues. Unmatched junction bases numbered 5, after V lost 5 bases and J lost 4 bases. Germline V gene data show CDR1 as SGHVS and CDR2 as FQNEAQ. The CDR3 reads CASSPGQVADTQYF. In DNA form, the CDR3 reads TGTGCCAGCAGCCCGGGACAGGTTGCAGATACGCAGTATTTT. Combining the CDR3 with reference TRBV7-8 and TRBJ2-3 gives the whole variable domain GAGVSQSPRYKVAKRGQDVALRCDPISGHVSLFWYQQALGQGPEFLTYFQNEAQLDKSGLPSDRFFAERPEGSVSTLKIQRTQQEDSAVYLCASSPGQVADTQYFGPGTRLTVL.

The chain is built from TRBV28 and TRBJ2-7, with a possible D match to TRBD1 (6 bases). Trimming removed 1 base from V and 0 bases from J, with 10 bases in between. The CDR3 has 15 amino acids. Germline CDR1 is MDHEN and CDR2 is SYDVKM. The CDR3 here is CASSLLTGGSYEQYF. In DNA form, the CDR3 reads TGTGCCAGCAGTTTATTGACAGGCGGCTCCTACGAGCAGTACTTC.

V and J are TRBV7-9 and TRBJ2-1; D call uncertain. Germline values: CDR1 SEHNR, CDR2 FQNEAQ (reference sequence). V dropped 1 base and J dropped 7 bases, with 8 bases sitting between them. This CDR3 is 13 amino acids long. CDR3 nucleotides: TGTGCCAGCAGCTTAGGATCTGGGAATGAGCAGTTCTTC. It encodes CASSLGSGNEQFF.

The chain joins TRBV12-3 or TRBV12-4 to TRBJ1-2; D gene uncertain. This CDR3 has 13 residues. Trimming shortened V by 5 bases and J by 6 bases, and 13 bases separated the two germline ends. CDR3 region: CASSLGGVNGYTF. In DNA form, the CDR3 reads TGTGCCAGCAGTCTCGGCGGGGTGAATGGCTACACCTTC.

V and J are TRBV7-9 and TRBJ2-1; D is unresolved. The CDR3 is 11 amino acids. Per the germline V gene, CDR1 is SEHNR and CDR2 is FQNEAQ (reference sequence). V was shortened by 6 bases and J by 3 bases, with 3 bases between the two germline ends. Here the CDR3 reads CASSNYNEQFF. The CDR3 DNA reads as TGTGCCAGCAGTAACTACAATGAGCAGTTCTTC.

V usage is TRBV28 and J usage is TRBJ2-7; maybe TRBD1 (5 bases). The CDR3 is 15 residues long. CDR1 is MDHEN and CDR2 is SYDVKM in the germline V gene. V lost 3 bases and J lost 0, with 12 bases in between. The CDR3 region is CASSLGPPSSYEQYF. Written as DNA, the CDR3 is TGTGCCAGCAGTTTGGGGCCCCCGAGCTCCTACGAGCAGTACTTC.

This clone was seen a single time. The V call is TRBV19, the J call TRBJ2-1, with D unresolved. The germline V and J ends were trimmed by 4 bases and 0 bases, with 4 bases remaining between them. Looked up from germline, CDR1 is LNHDA and CDR2 is SQIVND (reference sequence). The CDR3 has 13 residues. CDR3 DNA: TGTGCCAGTAGTACTAGCTCCTACAATGAGCAGTTCTTC. Its protein product is CASSTSSYNEQFF. Variable domain in full (rest from reference TRBV19 and TRBJ2-1): DGGITQSPKYLFRKEGQNVTLSCEQNLNHDAMYWYRQDPGQGLRLIYYSQIVNDFQKGDIAEGYSVSREKKESFPLTVTSAQKNPTAFYLCASSTSSYNEQFFGPGTRLTVL.

The chain combines TRBV4-3 with TRBJ2-7; TRBD1 is a possible D gene (6 bases). The CDR3 extends over 15 amino acids. The V gene's germline CDR1 is LGHNA and CDR2 YSLEER. Trimming shortened V by 0 bases and J by 3 bases, and 12 bases separated the two germline ends. CDR3: CASSQEAGENYEQYF. For the CDR3, the DNA is TGCGCCAGCAGCCAAGAGGCAGGGGAGAACTACGAGCAGTACTTC.

In its sample, this clone was seen a few times. The chain uses TRBV12-5 and TRBJ1-1, with 8 bases identical to TRBD1. V lost 0 bases, J lost 3 bases, and 3 bases stayed unmatched. Germline CDR1 is LGHNT and CDR2 is FRNRAP. The CDR3 loop spans 15 amino acids. The CDR3 region is CASGLVLTGDTEAFF. CDR3 nucleotides: TGTGCTAGTGGTTTGGTCCTGACAGGGGACACTGAAGCTTTCTTT.

The chain couples TRBV3-1 (or the pseudogene TRBV3-2) to TRBJ2-7; 7 bases are a match to TRBD1. CDR1 and CDR2 from the germline V gene are LGHDT and YNNKEL (reference sequence). V lost 2 bases and J lost 8; bases outside the gene matches: 6. The CDR3 totals 13 residues. CDR3 DNA sequence: TGTGCCAGCAGCCAACGACAAGGGGGCCAGCAGTACTTC. As protein: CASSQRQGGQQYF.

This chain connects TRBV6-2 or TRBV6-3 to TRBJ1-6; no firm D call. Germline V gives CDR1 MNHEY, CDR2 SVGEGT. V lost 2 bases to trimming and J lost 9 bases, with 5 bases between them. The CDR3 spans 12 residues. The CDR3: CASSYRGSPLHF. The CDR3 bases are TGTGCCAGCAGTTACCGGGGTTCACCCCTCCACTTT.

This chain connects TRBV28 to TRBJ1-1; 10 nucleotides agree with TRBD1. Germline V gene sequence: CDR1 MDHEN, CDR2 SYDVKM. The V and J ends lost 6 bases and 1 base, in that order; junction bases with no gene match: 14. This CDR3 is built from 18 residues. CDR3 nucleotide sequence: TGTGCCAGCAGCTTCCAACTGACAGGGGGCAACCCGAACACTGAAGCTTTCTTT. As protein: CASSFQLTGGNPNTEAFF.